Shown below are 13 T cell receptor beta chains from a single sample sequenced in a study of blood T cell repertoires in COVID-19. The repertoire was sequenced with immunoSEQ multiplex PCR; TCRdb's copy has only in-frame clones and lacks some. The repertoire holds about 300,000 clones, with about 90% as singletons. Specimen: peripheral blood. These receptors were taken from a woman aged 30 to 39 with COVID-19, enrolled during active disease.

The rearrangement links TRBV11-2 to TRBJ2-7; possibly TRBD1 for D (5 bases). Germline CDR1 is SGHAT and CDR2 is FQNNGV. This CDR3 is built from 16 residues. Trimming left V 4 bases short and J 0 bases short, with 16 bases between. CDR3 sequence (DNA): TGTGCCAGCAGCTCGCGACCCGTGGGGCTCTCCTACGAGCAGTACTTC. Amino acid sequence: CASSSRPVGLSYEQYF. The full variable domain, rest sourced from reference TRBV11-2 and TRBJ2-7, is EAGVAQSPRYKIIEKRQSVAFWCNPISGHATLYWYQQILGQGPKLLIQFQNNGVVDDSQLPKDRFSAERLKGVDSTLKIQPAKLEDSAVYLCASSSRPVGLSYEQYFGPGTRLTVT.

The CDR3 sequence is CASSAIDTEAFF. In DNA form, the CDR3 reads TGTGCCAGCAGCGCTATAGATACTGAAGCTTTCTTT. The rearrangement uses TRBV9 and TRBJ1-1; D is uncertain. V gave up 3 bases and J gave up 5 bases, with 8 bases separating them. The CDR3 loop spans 12 amino acids. Germline V CDR1 and CDR2: SGDLS, YYNGEE.

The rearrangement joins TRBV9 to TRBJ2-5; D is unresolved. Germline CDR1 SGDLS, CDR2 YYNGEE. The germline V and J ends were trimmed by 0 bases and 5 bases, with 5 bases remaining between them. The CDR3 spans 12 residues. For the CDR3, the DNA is TGTGCCAGCAGCGTAGGGAGCGAGACCCAGTACTTC. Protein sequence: CASSVGSETQYF.

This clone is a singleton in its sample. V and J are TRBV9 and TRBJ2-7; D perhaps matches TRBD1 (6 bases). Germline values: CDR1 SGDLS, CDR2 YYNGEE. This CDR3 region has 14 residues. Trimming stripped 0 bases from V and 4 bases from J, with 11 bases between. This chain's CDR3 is CASSVDTRGYEQYF. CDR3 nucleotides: TGTGCCAGCAGCGTAGATACGAGGGGGTACGAGCAGTACTTC. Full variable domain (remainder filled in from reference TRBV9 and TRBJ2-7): DSGVTQTPKHLITATGQRVTLRCSPRSGDLSVYWYQQSLDQGLQFLIQYYNGEERAKGNILERFSAQQFPDLHSELNLSSLELGDSALYFCASSVDTRGYEQYFGPGTRLTVT.

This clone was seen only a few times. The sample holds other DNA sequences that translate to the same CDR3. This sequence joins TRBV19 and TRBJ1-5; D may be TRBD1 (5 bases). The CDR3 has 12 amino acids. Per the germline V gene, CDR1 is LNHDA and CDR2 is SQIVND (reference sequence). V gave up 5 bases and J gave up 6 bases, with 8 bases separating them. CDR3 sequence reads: CASSLGGQPQHF. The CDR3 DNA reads TGTGCCAGTAGTCTGGGGGGTCAGCCCCAGCATTTT.

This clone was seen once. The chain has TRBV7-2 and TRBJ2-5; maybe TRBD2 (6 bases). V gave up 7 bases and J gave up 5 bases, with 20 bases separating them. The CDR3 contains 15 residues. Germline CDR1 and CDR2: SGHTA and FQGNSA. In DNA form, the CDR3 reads TGTGCCAGCACCCTTCGGAGGGGCAGAGTTGAGACCCAGTACTTC. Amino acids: CASTLRRGRVETQYF.

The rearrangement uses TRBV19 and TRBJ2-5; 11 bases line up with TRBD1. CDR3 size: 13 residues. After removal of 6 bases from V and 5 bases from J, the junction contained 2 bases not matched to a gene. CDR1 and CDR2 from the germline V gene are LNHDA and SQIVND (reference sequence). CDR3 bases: TGTGCCAGTAGGGACAGGGGGCGCGAGACCCAGTACTTC. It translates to CASRDRGRETQYF. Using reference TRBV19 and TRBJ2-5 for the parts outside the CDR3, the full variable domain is DGGITQSPKYLFRKEGQNVTLSCEQNLNHDAMYWYRQDPGQGLRLIYYSQIVNDFQKGDIAEGYSVSREKKESFPLTVTSAQKNPTAFYLCASRDRGRETQYFGPGTRLLVL.

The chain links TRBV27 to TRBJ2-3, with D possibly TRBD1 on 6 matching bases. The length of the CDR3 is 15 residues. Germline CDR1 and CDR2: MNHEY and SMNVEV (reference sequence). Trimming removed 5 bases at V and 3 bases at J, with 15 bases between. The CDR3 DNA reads TGTGCCAGCAGTCCACTAGTGGGGACAACAGATACGCAGTATTTT. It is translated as CASSPLVGTTDTQYF.

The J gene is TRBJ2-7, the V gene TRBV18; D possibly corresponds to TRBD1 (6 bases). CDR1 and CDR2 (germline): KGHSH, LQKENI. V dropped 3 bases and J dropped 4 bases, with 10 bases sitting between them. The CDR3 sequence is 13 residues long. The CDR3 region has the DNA TGTGCCAGCTCACCCCAGAGGGGGTACGAGCAGTACGTC. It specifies CASSPQRGYEQYV.

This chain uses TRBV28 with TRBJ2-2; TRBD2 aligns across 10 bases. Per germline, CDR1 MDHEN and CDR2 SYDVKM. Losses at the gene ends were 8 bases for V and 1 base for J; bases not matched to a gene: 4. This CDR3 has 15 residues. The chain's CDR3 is CASCPSGGNTGELFF. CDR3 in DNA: TGTGCCAGCTGTCCTAGCGGGGGGAACACCGGGGAGCTGTTTTTT. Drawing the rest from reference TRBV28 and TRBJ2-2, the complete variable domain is DVKVTQSSRYLVKRTGEKVFLECVQDMDHENMFWYRQDPGLGLRLIYFSYDVKMKEKGDIPEGYSVSREKKERFSLILESASTNQTSMYLCASCPSGGNTGELFFGEGSRLTVL.

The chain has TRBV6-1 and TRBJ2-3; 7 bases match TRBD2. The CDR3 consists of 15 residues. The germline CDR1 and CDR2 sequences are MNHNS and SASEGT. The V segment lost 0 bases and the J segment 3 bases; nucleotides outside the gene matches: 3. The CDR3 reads CASSEALGGTDTQYF. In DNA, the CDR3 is TGTGCCAGCAGTGAAGCGCTGGGGGGGACAGATACGCAGTATTTT.

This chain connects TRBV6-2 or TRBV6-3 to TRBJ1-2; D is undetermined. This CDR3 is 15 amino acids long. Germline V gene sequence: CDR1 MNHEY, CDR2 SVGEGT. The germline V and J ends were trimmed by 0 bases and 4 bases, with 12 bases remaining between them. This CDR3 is CASSYSQVGGYGYTF. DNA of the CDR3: TGTGCCAGCAGTTACTCCCAGGTTGGAGGCTATGGCTACACCTTC.

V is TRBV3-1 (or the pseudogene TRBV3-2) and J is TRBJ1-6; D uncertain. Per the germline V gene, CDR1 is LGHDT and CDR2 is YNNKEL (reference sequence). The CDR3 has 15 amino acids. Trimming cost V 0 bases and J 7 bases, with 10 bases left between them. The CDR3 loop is CASSQDHAGNSPLHF. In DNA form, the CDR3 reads TGTGCCAGCAGCCAAGACCACGCAGGCAATTCACCCCTCCACTTT.